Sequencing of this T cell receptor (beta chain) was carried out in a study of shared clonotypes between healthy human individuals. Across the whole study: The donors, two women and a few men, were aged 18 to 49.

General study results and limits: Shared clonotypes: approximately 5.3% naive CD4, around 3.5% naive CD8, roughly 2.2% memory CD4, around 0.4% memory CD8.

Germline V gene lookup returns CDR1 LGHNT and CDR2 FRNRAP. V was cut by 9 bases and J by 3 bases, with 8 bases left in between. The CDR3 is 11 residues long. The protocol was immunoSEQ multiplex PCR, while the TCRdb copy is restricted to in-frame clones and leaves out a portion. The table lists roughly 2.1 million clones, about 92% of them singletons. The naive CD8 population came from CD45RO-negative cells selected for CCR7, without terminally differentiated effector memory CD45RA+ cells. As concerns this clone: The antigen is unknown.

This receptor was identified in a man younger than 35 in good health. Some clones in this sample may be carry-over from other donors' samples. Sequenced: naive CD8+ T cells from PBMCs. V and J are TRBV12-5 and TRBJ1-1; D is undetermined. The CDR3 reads CASFGDTEAFF. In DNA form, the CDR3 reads TGTGCTAGCTTTGGTGACACTGAAGCTTTCTTT.